This record covers a single TCR beta chain. Antigen unknown. It was with 60 Vbeta and 13 Jbeta primers that the PCR ran. Authors' data handling: About 12 million of the approximately 80 million unique TCR beta chains counted in a later analysis were shared. TCRdb's copy holds only in-frame clones and misses some; the assay was immunoSEQ multiplex PCR. From that table come the V and J calls and clone size; the DNA was used to work out D and trimming. Its listing shows under 200,000 clones. The V gene's germline CDR1 is SGHAT and CDR2 FQNNGV. Trimming removed 1 base from V and 3 bases from J; junction bases left unmatched: 12. This CDR3 has 17 amino acids. This specimen belongs to a study of cytomegalovirus exposure and HLA in healthy donors. Overall study context: Early released data had tens of millions of unique TCRs, all coming from HLA-typed donors.

Overall study findings and caveats: One later analysis reportedly identified an Asian-associated ancestry cluster that showed fewer N-insertions than the approximately 710-donor mean. As was reported, the classifier diagnosed cytomegalovirus status with high specificity and sensitivity.

Sequenced: PBMCs. This sequence originates from a woman under 30 in good health and CMV-seropositive. This chain joins TRBV11-2 and TRBJ2-7, with TRBD1 identical over 7 bases. DNA for the CDR3: TGTGCCAGCAGCTTAGCCCTCCTACAGGGGATAAGCTACGAGCAGTACTTC. Protein product: CASSLALLQGISYEQYF.